These 13 T cell receptor beta chains were all obtained from the same sample, sequenced in a study of T cell responses to AZD1222 COVID-19 vaccine. The repertoire was sequenced with immunoSEQ multiplex PCR; TCRdb's copy has only in-frame clones and lacks some. The sample shows roughly 130,000 clones, about 90% of them seen only once. The sample consisted of peripheral blood, taken on day 0 of AZD1222 vaccination. The receptors derive from an adult in good health.

The V and J genes are TRBV19 and TRBJ1-3, with D unclear. Per germline, CDR1 LNHDA and CDR2 SQIVND (reference sequence). Trimming took 7 bases from V and 0 from J, leaving 7 bases between them. The length of the CDR3 is 13 residues. The CDR3 loop is CASMWSSGNTIYF. The DNA for the CDR3 is TGTGCCAGTATGTGGAGCTCTGGAAACACCATATATTTT.

This rearrangement joins TRBV11-2 to TRBJ1-2, with TRBD1 matching 8 bases. Germline-derived CDR1 and CDR2 are SGHAT and FQNNGV. Germline trimming cut 5 bases from V and 2 bases from J; bases unmatched to any gene: 4. This CDR3 is 14 amino acids long. As DNA, the CDR3 is TGTGCCAGCAGCCGCTCAGGGGGCAACTATGGCTACACCTTC. Protein sequence: CASSRSGGNYGYTF.

V and J are TRBV6-5 and TRBJ1-2; 8 bases line up with TRBD1. Germline V gene data show CDR1 as MNHEY and CDR2 as SVGAGI. V was pared by 5 bases and J by 2 bases, with 7 bases of the junction left unmatched. This CDR3 has 15 amino acids. This CDR3 reads CASSTDYRGNYGYTF. In DNA, the CDR3 is TGTGCCAGCAGTACCGACTACAGGGGGAACTATGGCTACACCTTC.

The V call is TRBV7-8, the J call TRBJ1-6; tentative D call: TRBD1 (5 bases). Germline CDR1 reads SGHVS; CDR2 reads FQNEAQ. The V end lost 1 base, the J end lost 10 bases, and 14 bases lay between the germline ends. The CDR3 spans 15 residues. Here the CDR3 reads CASSLDRGGGSPLHF. The CDR3 DNA reads as TGTGCCAGCAGCTTAGATCGCGGTGGGGGGTCACCCCTCCACTTT.

The chain joins TRBV7-6 to TRBJ2-2, with 7 nucleotides matching TRBD1. This CDR3 has 16 amino acids. Trimming took 4 bases from V and 2 from J; bases not matched to a gene: 7. Germline values: CDR1 SGHVS, CDR2 FNYEAQ. CDR3 protein: CASSSITGANTGELFF. The CDR3 DNA follows: TGTGCCAGCAGCTCGATCACAGGGGCCAACACCGGGGAGCTGTTTTTT. Full variable domain (outside the CDR3, taken from reference TRBV7-6 and TRBJ2-2): GAGVSQSPRYKVTKRGQDVALRCDPISGHVSLYWYRQALGQGPEFLTYFNYEAQQDKSGLPNDRFSAERPEGSISTLTIQRTEQRDSAMYRCASSSITGANTGELFFGEGSRLTVL.

The chain links TRBV2 to TRBJ1-2; D remains ambiguous. Germline V gives CDR1 SNHLY, CDR2 FYNNEI. The germline V and J ends were trimmed by 1 base and 4 bases, with 7 bases remaining between them. This CDR3 contains 13 residues. The chain's CDR3 is CASSEGVGYGYTF. The CDR3 DNA sequence: TGTGCCAGCAGTGAAGGGGTAGGCTATGGCTACACCTTC.

The chain links TRBV11-2 to TRBJ1-2, with D perhaps matching TRBD1 (6 bases). Trimming shortened V by 2 bases and J by 4 bases, and 11 bases separated the two germline ends. The CDR3 consists of 14 residues. Germline CDR1 is SGHAT and CDR2 is FQNNGV. The CDR3 DNA reads as TGTGCCAGCAGCTTACAGGGGCTAGCCTATGGCTACACCTTC. This sequence encodes CASSLQGLAYGYTF.

This chain joins TRBV29-1 and TRBJ2-5; D is ambiguous. V was cut by 4 bases and J by 1 base, with 7 bases left in between. The CDR3 consists of 12 residues. Germline CDR1 and CDR2: SQVTM and ANQGSEA. This CDR3 is CSVVPPQETQYF. The CDR3 DNA reads as TGCAGCGTTGTACCCCCCCAAGAGACCCAGTACTTC.

This chain connects TRBV30 to TRBJ1-2, with D unresolved. The germline V gene encodes CDR1 GTSNPN and CDR2 SVGIG (reference sequence). V was pared by 0 bases and J by 6 bases, with 11 bases between. The CDR3 consists of 13 residues. Here the CDR3 reads CAWSVIGGNGYTF. The CDR3, as DNA: TGTGCCTGGAGTGTAATCGGAGGGAATGGCTACACCTTC.

This rearrangement joins TRBV24-1 to TRBJ1-2; D perhaps matches TRBD1 (5 bases). Between the trimmed V and J ends, which lost 0 bases and 4 bases, there was a span of 11 bases. Germline lookup yields CDR1 KGHDR and CDR2 SFDVKD. The CDR3 spans 15 residues. CDR3 loop: CATSDLLRARYGYTF. The CDR3 DNA reads TGTGCCACCAGTGATTTGCTCAGGGCTCGCTATGGCTACACCTTC.

The chain links TRBV14 to TRBJ1-2; 10 nucleotides align to TRBD1. V dropped 1 base and J dropped 7; count of bases not matched to a gene: 6. Germline V lookup: CDR1 SGHDN, CDR2 FVKESK. There are 15 residues in the CDR3. This CDR3 is CASSQAGTGAGGYTF. The CDR3 DNA is TGTGCCAGCAGCCAAGCCGGGACAGGGGCGGGTGGCTACACCTTC.

The CDR3 region is CASSVGILNTDTQYF. The CDR3 nucleotides are TGTGCCAGCAGCGTAGGAATCCTGAACACAGATACGCAGTATTTT. The chain has TRBV9 and TRBJ2-3; D not certain. The CDR3 has 15 amino acids. CDR1 and CDR2 (germline): SGDLS, YYNGEE. V dropped 0 bases and J dropped 2 bases, with 10 bases sitting between them.

The gene calls are TRBV5-6 and TRBJ1-2; TRBD1 might be the D (6 bases). CDR3 size: 12 residues. Germline V gene lookup returns CDR1 SGHDT and CDR2 YYEEEE. V was clipped by 4 bases and J by 8 bases, with 12 bases between them. CDR3 sequence: CASSVTGFGYTF. The CDR3 region has the DNA TGTGCCAGCAGCGTAACAGGGTTCGGCTACACCTTC.